This is a list of T cell receptor beta chains from one sample in a study of T cell changes during pregnancy in multiple sclerosis. Measured with immunoSEQ multiplex PCR; TCRdb has only the in-frame clones, and not every one. The sample shows under 45,000 clones, about nine tenths of them seen only once. The sequencing here drew on CD4+ T cells from peripheral blood mononuclear cells, taken in the first trimester of pregnancy. The receptor source for this set is a female donor with multiple sclerosis, enrolled in a pregnancy study. CDR3s include the opening cysteine and the closing phenylalanine or tryptophan. D genes are given only for firm matches. The listing skips clone size in some rows; elsewhere it reads once, few, many or a size class.

TRBJ2-7,TRBD2,-,TRBV6-1,TGTGCCAGTAGCGGGGGGAACTCCTACGAGCAGTACTTC,CASSGGNSYEQYF
TRBJ1-4,TRBD1,-,TRBV14,TGTGCCAGCAGCCTTATCTCCGGGACAGGGGTTGAAAAACTGTTTTTT,CASSLISGTGVEKLFF
TRBJ2-7,TRBD2,-,TRBV7-9,TGTGCCAGCAGCTTTAGCGGGTACGAGCAGTACTTC,CASSFSGYEQYF
TRBJ1-3,-,once,TRBV28,TGTGCCAGCAGTCCTTCCCCCACCAGGGAAACTGGAAACACCATATATTTT,CASSPSPTRETGNTIYF
TRBJ2-5,-,-,TRBV19,TGTGCCAGTAGTATGGCTAGGGAGACCCAGTACTTC,CASSMARETQYF
TRBJ1-4,-,-,TRBV4-2,TGTGCCAGCAGCCAAGAGGGCAGGGGACATGAAAAACTGTTTTTT,CASSQEGRGHEKLFF
TRBJ1-1,-,-,TRBV28,TGTGCCAGCAGCCTAGACTGGACTGAAGCTTTCTTT,CASSLDWTEAFF
TRBJ2-2,-,-,TRBV14,TGTGCCAGCACCTCATCAACACGTACCGGGGAGCTGTTTTTT,CASTSSTRTGELFF
TRBJ2-7,-,few,TRBV27,TGTGCCAGCAGTTTATACGCCAGGGTGGGGTACGAGCAGTACTTC,CASSLYARVGYEQYF
TRBJ1-2,-,-,TRBV5-1,TGCGCCAGCAGCCGGACACTCGATGGCTACACCTTC,CASSRTLDGYTF
TRBJ2-7,TRBD2,-,TRBV9,TGTGCCAGCAGCGCCGGACTAGCGGGGCCCTACGAGCAGTACTTC,CASSAGLAGPYEQYF
TRBJ1-4,TRBD1,once,TRBV6-5,TGTGCCAGCAGTTACTCTCCGGGACAGCCTAATGAAAAACTGTTTTTT,CASSYSPGQPNEKLFF
TRBJ2-2,TRBD2,-,TRBV28,TGTGCCAGCAGTCTACGACAGATTATAGCGGGACTGTGGGGCGGGGAGCTGTTTTTT,CASSLRQIIAGLWGGELFF
TRBJ2-2,-,-,TRBV19,TGTGCCAGTTGCTTCCTCGGGAACACCGGGGAGCTGTTTTTT,CASCFLGNTGELFF
TRBJ1-4,-,-,TRBV2,TGTGCCAGCAGCAGGGGCGGTAATGAAAAACTGTTTTTT,CASSRGGNEKLFF
TRBJ2-3,-,-,TRBV7-9,TGTGCCAGCAGCCCAACTAGCAGCGGCACAGATACGCAGTATTTT,CASSPTSSGTDTQYF
TRBJ1-2,-,once,TRBV6-4,TGTGCCAGCAGTGATGGGGGGTTCGACACCCGCACCTTC,CASSDGGFDTRTF
TRBJ2-7,TRBD1,-,TRBV7-8,TGTGCCAGCAGCTTAGGGGACAGGGGGGTTTCCTACGAGCAGTACTTC,CASSLGDRGVSYEQYF
TRBJ2-7,-,-,TRBV7-2,TGTGCCAGCAGCCCACGCGGAAGCCCTCAGGGAGAGCAGTACTTC,CASSPRGSPQGEQYF
TRBJ2-1,TRBD2,-,TRBV5-1,TGCGCCAGCAGCCTCCTAGCGGGAGGATACAATGAGCAGTTCTTC,CASSLLAGGYNEQFF
TRBJ2-1,TRBD2,-,TRBV30,TGTGCCTGGAGTAAGAGCGGGGGCTACAATGAGCAGTTCTTC,CAWSKSGGYNEQFF
TRBJ2-2,-,once,TRBV5-1,TGCGCCAGCAGCTTGTGGCCCATCGGGACTCCCGGGGACACCGGGGAGCTGTTTTTT,CASSLWPIGTPGDTGELFF
TRBJ1-2,-,few,TRBV5-1,TGCGCCAGCAGCTTGGGCGGCTATGGCTACACCTTC,CASSLGGYGYTF
TRBJ2-2,TRBD2,-,TRBV4-1,TGCGCCAGCAGCACAAGGGAAGTCGGACGGGAGGGCCCGTTTCCCGGGGAGCTGTTTTTT,CASSTREVGREGPFPGELFF
TRBJ2-1,TRBD1,-,TRBV6-5,TGTGCCAGAGGGCCAGGGGGCGATGAGCAGTTCTTC,CARGPGGDEQFF
TRBJ2-1,TRBD2,-,TRBV29-1,TGCAGCGTTCCGGGAGGACCAAAATCCAAGAGCTCCTACAATGAGCAGTTCTTC,CSVPGGPKSKSSYNEQFF
TRBJ1-3,TRBD1,-,TRBV10-2,TGCGCCAGCAGTGAAAAGACAGGGAGCGGAAACACCATATATTTT,CASSEKTGSGNTIYF
TRBJ2-2,TRBD1,-,TRBV6-1,TGTGCCAGCAGGGAGGGACAGGGATTTACCGGGGAGCTGTTTTTT,CASREGQGFTGELFF
TRBJ2-3,-,-,TRBV19,TGTGCCAGTAGTACCATCGGGACTGCAGATACGCAGTATTTT,CASSTIGTADTQYF
TRBJ2-7,-,-,TRBV4-2,TGTGCCAGCGGACTGGGGGCTAGCGGAGCCTACGAGCAGTACTTC,CASGLGASGAYEQYF
TRBJ2-7,-,-,TRBV11-2,TGTGCCAGCAGTCTAGACAGGATCAGCTCCTACGAGCAGTACTTC,CASSLDRISSYEQYF
TRBJ1-5,TRBD1,-,TRBV7-9,TGTGCCAGCAGCGATGTTATTGGACAGGCTTCCAATCAGCCCCAGCATTTT,CASSDVIGQASNQPQHF
TRBJ2-2,TRBD2,-,TRBV7-2,TGTGCCAGCAGCTCGGGACTAGGCACCGGGGAGCTGTTTTTT,CASSSGLGTGELFF
TRBJ2-7,TRBD1,-,TRBV19,TGTGCCAGTAGTCTGCAGGGGGTGCAGTACTTC,CASSLQGVQYF
TRBJ1-2,-,once,TRBV10-3,TGTGCCATCAGGAGACAGGACCCTAACTATGGCTACACCTTC,CAIRRQDPNYGYTF
TRBJ2-7,-,-,TRBV21-1,TGTGCCAGCAGCAAACTAGGGACTAGCGGGAAGGGTTGGGACGAGCAGTACTTC,CASSKLGTSGKGWDEQYF
TRBJ2-2,-,few,TRBV27,TGTGCCAGCAGCCCCCGGGGCGGGGAGCTGTTTTTT,CASSPRGGELFF
TRBJ2-1,-,once,TRBV5-1,TGCGCCAGCAGCCAGGATCCCAGCTCCTACAATGAGCAGTTCTTC,CASSQDPSSYNEQFF
TRBJ2-1,TRBD2,-,TRBV28,TGTGCCAGCAGTTCACGCCTAGCGGGCCGAGCGGAGAATGAGCAGTTCTTC,CASSSRLAGRAENEQFF
TRBJ2-1,TRBD2,-,TRBV5-1,TGCGCCAGCAGCCAACCGGGACTAGCGGGAGGGAGCTCCTACAATGAGCAGTTCTTC,CASSQPGLAGGSSYNEQFF
TRBJ2-3,-,-,TRBV29-1,TGCAGCGTTGAAGTACCGGTATTGTCTGCTAAGATCACGCAGTATTTT,CSVEVPVLSAKITQYF
TRBJ1-1,-,-,TRBV7-9,TGTGCCAGCACCGAGGCCCCAAACACTGAAGCTTTCTTT,CASTEAPNTEAFF
TRBJ2-1,-,-,TRBV5-1,TGCGCCAGCAGCCTGCAGACAGTTACCTACAATGAGCAGTTCTTC,CASSLQTVTYNEQFF
TRBJ1-6,-,few,TRBV5-1,TGCGCCAGCAGCTTGGAGGTAGGGGGGGATTCACCCCTCCACTTT,CASSLEVGGDSPLHF
TRBJ2-7,-,-,TRBV2,TGTGCCAGCAGTGCATTCCAGGGTAATTCTGACGAGCAGTACTTC,CASSAFQGNSDEQYF
TRBJ2-7,-,-,TRBV10-3,TGTGCCATCAGTGACCCGGGCAGGGGACACCTCCTCTCCTACGAGCAGTACTTC,CAISDPGRGHLLSYEQYF
TRBJ2-5,-,-,TRBV7-8,TGTGCCAGCAGCCCCTCCCTAGCTCGTGAGACCCAGTACTTC,CASSPSLARETQYF
TRBJ2-1,TRBD2,-,TRBV30,TGTGCCTGGAGTGTTAGCGGGGGACCTTACAATGAGCAGTTCTTC,CAWSVSGGPYNEQFF